The 11 T cell receptor beta chains in this list originate from one sample, sequenced in a study of T cells of healthy individuals. MiXCR, applied by TCRdb to the 5' RACE reads, yields one record per CDR3 protein. The sample shows 40,000 to 60,000 distinct CDR3 sequences, roughly 15% of them seen only once. The receptors shown here come from a human donor in good health.

This clonotype came up a few times. This chain links TRBV11-2 with TRBJ1-2; D unclear. The CDR3 runs to 12 residues. Trimming stripped 5 bases from V and 1 base from J, with 5 bases between. Germline V gives CDR1 SGHAT, CDR2 FQNNGV. For the CDR3, the DNA is TGTGCCAGCAGCCCCGGTAACTATGGCTACACCTTC. Translating gives CASSPGNYGYTF.

At least ten counts were recorded for this clonotype. The J gene is TRBJ1-6, the V gene TRBV6-6; 9 nucleotides line up with TRBD1. The CDR3 covers 17 residues. Germline V lookup: CDR1 MNHNY, CDR2 SVGAGI (reference sequence). The ends lost 6 bases at V and 4 bases at J; junction bases unmatched: 10. CDR3 loop: CASRRTGGEGYNSPLHF. Written as DNA, the CDR3 is TGTGCCAGCAGAAGAACAGGGGGCGAGGGGTATAATTCACCCCTCCACTTT.

This clonotype turned up a few times. The J gene is TRBJ2-1, the V gene TRBV2, with TRBD1 identical over 8 bases. The CDR3 totals 14 residues. J gave up 4 bases and V 6 bases, and 5 bases lay outside the gene matches. Germline V gives CDR1 SNHLY, CDR2 FYNNEI. The CDR3 DNA reads as TGTGCCAGCAGAGACAGGGGATCGTACAATGAGCAGTTCTTC. Its protein is CASRDRGSYNEQFF.

V usage is TRBV20-1 and J usage is TRBJ2-7; 9 nucleotides match TRBD2. V lost 5 bases and J lost 0; bases outside the gene matches: 8. This CDR3 has 15 amino acids. CDR1 is DFQATT and CDR2 is SNEGSKA in the germline V gene (reference sequence). CDR3 nucleotides: TGCAGTGCTGGATCCGGGACTAGCCCCTCCTACGAGCAGTACTTC. It translates to CSAGSGTSPSYEQYF.

This clonotype has just a few counts. The chain uses TRBV4-3 and TRBJ2-6; 7 nucleotides match TRBD1. The junction had 5 bases not matched to a gene; V was cut back by 6 bases and J by 0 bases. CDR1 and CDR2 (germline): LGHNA, YSLEER. This CDR3 comprises 16 residues. This CDR3 reads CASSRDRNSGANVLTF. The CDR3 DNA sequence: TGCGCCAGCAGTCGGGACAGAAACTCTGGGGCCAACGTCCTGACTTTC.

In this sample, this clonotype turned up many times. V gene TRBV7-6 combines with J gene TRBJ2-1, with D unclear. The CDR3 covers 15 residues. The germline V gene has CDR1 SGHVS and CDR2 FNYEAQ. V lost 5 bases and J 0 bases, leaving 11 bases between the germline ends. CDR3 loop: CASSPAYHSYNEQFF. Written as DNA, the CDR3 is TGTGCCAGCAGCCCGGCCTACCACTCCTACAATGAGCAGTTCTTC.

This clonotype was seen at least ten times. This chain connects TRBV5-1 to TRBJ2-5, with D tentatively TRBD1 or TRBD2 (5 bases each). This CDR3 has 13 residues. Trimming cost V 4 bases and J 5 bases, with 12 bases left between them. Germline CDR1 and CDR2: SGHRS and YFSETQ. CDR3 DNA: TGCGCCAGCAGCGCCGGGACGGGGGAGACCCAGTACTTC. Translation: CASSAGTGETQYF.

This clonotype was counted only a few times. V and J are TRBV7-3 and TRBJ2-1; 8 bases align to TRBD2. CDR3 length: 15 amino acids. Trimming cost V 0 bases and J 8 bases; bases outside gene matches: 6. CDR1 is SGHTA and CDR2 is FQGTGA in the germline V gene. The CDR3 nucleotides read TGTGCCAGCAGCTTAACCTACGGGGGGGCACATGAGCAGTTCTTC. The encoded protein is CASSLTYGGAHEQFF.

There are many counts of this clonotype. The chain recombines TRBV6-5 with TRBJ1-6; 9 positions agree with TRBD1. Germline V gene sequence: CDR1 MNHEY, CDR2 SVGAGI. V lost 6 bases and J lost 9; bases outside the gene matches: 6. The CDR3 loop spans 14 amino acids. The CDR3 is CASRSLTGGSPLHF. In DNA, the CDR3 is TGTGCCAGCAGATCTCTGACAGGGGGTTCACCCCTCCACTTT.

There are many counts of this clonotype. V is TRBV20-1 and J is TRBJ2-4; the D is unclear. This CDR3 spans 15 amino acids. V was shortened by 0 bases and J by 0 bases, with 9 bases between the two germline ends. The germline V gene has CDR1 DFQATT and CDR2 SNEGSKA (reference sequence). In DNA, the CDR3 is TGCAGTGCTAGAGACAATAGGGAAGCCAAAAACATTCAGTACTTC. It codes for CSARDNREAKNIQYF.

In its sample, this clonotype was seen a few times. V usage is TRBV3-1 and J usage is TRBJ1-2; D is perhaps TRBD1 (5 bases). This CDR3 contains 16 residues. Germline CDR1 reads LGHDT; CDR2 reads YNNKEL (reference sequence). The ends were cut back, 0 bases at V and 2 bases at J, with 13 bases in the middle. The CDR3 DNA is TGTGCCAGCAGCCAAGACTATATAGACAGAAACTATGGCTACACCTTC. Translation gives CASSQDYIDRNYGYTF.